The T cell receptor beta chain under discussion was sequenced for a study of identical twins. Study-wide results and limits: These conclusions were based on statistical analysis (cross-sectional, not following the same donors).

A remark on this clonotype: What it recognizes is unknown.

TCRdb reanalysed the 5' RACE reads using MiXCR and keeps one entry per CDR3 protein. The data contain 1,800,000 or so distinct CDR3 sequences, around 29% of them singletons. The CDR3 loop spans 11 amino acids. V was pared by 8 bases and J by 5 bases, with 10 bases between. The V gene's germline CDR1 is MDHEN and CDR2 SYDVKM. Material for sequencing was cord blood. The V call is TRBV28, the J call TRBJ2-7; D gene ambiguous. The clonotype was recovered from a newborn girl in good health. The CDR3 protein is CASARLHEQYF. The CDR3 nucleotides are TGTGCCAGCGCCCGTCTCCACGAGCAGTACTTC.